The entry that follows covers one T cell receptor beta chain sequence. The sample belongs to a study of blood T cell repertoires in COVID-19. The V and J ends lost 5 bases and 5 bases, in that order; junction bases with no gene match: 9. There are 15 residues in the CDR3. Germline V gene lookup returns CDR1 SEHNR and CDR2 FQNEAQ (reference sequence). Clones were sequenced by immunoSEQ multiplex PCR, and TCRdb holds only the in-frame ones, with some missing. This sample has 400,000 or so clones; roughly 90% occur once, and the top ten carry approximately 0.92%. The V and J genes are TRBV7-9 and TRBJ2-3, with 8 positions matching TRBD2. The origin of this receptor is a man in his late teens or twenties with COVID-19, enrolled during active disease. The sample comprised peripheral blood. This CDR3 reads CASSTGRAPGDTQYF. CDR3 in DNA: TGTGCCAGCAGCACCGGGAGGGCCCCAGGAGATACGCAGTATTTT.